The entry below gives a single T cell receptor beta chain sequence along with its context. What antigen it recognizes has not been identified. Base-call qualities are not available, and no considerably larger clone is one nucleotide away. The library was prepared using the immunoSEQ multiplex PCR assay. For the multiplex PCR, a mixture combining 60 forward primers for TCR Vbeta segments and 13 reverse primers for TCR Jbeta segments was used. The CDR3 region of rearranged TCR beta genes was amplified from genomic DNA by a multiplex PCR assay. On the Illumina HiSeq System, the amplified TCR beta libraries were sequenced as 87-base-pair reads. The authors' pipeline ran thus. In a later analysis, roughly 80 million unique TCR beta chains were counted across the roughly 670 repertoires, and roughly 11 million of these chains were shared by at least two donors. Raw reads were error-corrected and collapsed into unique sequences with a nearest-neighbor algorithm that merged closely related sequences to remove PCR and sequencing errors. Alignment of CDR3 sequences to IMGT reference sequences was used to assign V, D and J gene segments. For a sequence to be retained, a match of at least six nucleotides was required to both a V gene segment and a J gene segment. Rearrangements were classified as productive when the CDR3 lacked stop codons and remained in frame with V and J, and all other rearrangements were classified as non-productive. CDR3 was defined according to IMGT convention as the region running from the second conserved V-encoded cysteine to the conserved J-encoded phenylalanine. Sequences without an unambiguous match to a single V gene segment were excluded from the earlier analysis of approximately 600 of the donors. In an earlier analysis of several hundred of the donors, V segments were called functional above 56.7% productive rearrangements and were called segregating when the between-donor standard deviation exceeded 5%. To diagnose cytomegalovirus status from the catalog of TCR beta chain sequences, a statistical classification framework was built. In a later analysis, V and J genes were assigned by comparing TCR nucleotide sequences against IMGT/GENE-DB human TR gene sequences. Using the TCRdist pipeline, a later analysis assigned CDR3 sequences along with most-parsimonious VDJ recombination scenarios. A later analysis defined each TCR beta chain by its CDR3 amino acid sequence plus V-gene family, and excluded reads lacking a unique V-gene family. A later analysis removed 550 to 650 highly shared, low-generation-probability nucleotide sequences to deal with suspected cross-contamination and a sequencing artifact. For each public chain, a later analysis derived a clonal expansion index from normalized ranks of inferred template counts within each repertoire. Generation probabilities in a later analysis came from a VDJ recombination model fitted to out-of-frame rearrangements, and those results were checked against IGoR. In a later analysis, TCR-TCR, TCR-HLA and TCR-CMV co-occurrence was scored with hypergeometric tests, and a repertoire-size bias correction was applied to TCR pairs. To estimate false discovery rates, a later analysis permuted the HLA or CMV assignments 20 times. In a later analysis, co-occurring TCRs were grouped using DBSCAN, with TCRdist sequence similarity added in when clustering inside HLA-allele-positive subsets. For co-occurrence clustering, repertoires with fewer than 30,000 or more than 120,000 public chains were excluded, along with five or six repertoires with anomalous nucleotide sharing. Not all clones reach the TCRdb copy of this immuneACCESS table, which keeps in-frame sequences only. Checked studies attribute under half of the gap to unresolved V genes and leave the rest unexplained. V and J calls plus clone size are reproduced from that table; the DNA served to infer D and trimming. The sample table lists about 97,000 clones, around 80% of them with a count of one. The ten largest clonotypes hold more than 2.5% of the sample.

The cohort was made up of roughly 670 healthy bone marrow donors. All cohort members were sampled while nominally healthy, although unrecorded immune exposures were likely present. The donor tested CMV seropositive, placing the donor among the 289 seropositive members of the cohort. Every donor gave a peripheral blood sample, and the peripheral blood mononuclear cells from that sample were used for TCR beta sequencing. The Qiagen DNeasy Blood Extraction Kit was used to extract genomic DNA from the blood cell samples. The data derive from a study of cytomegalovirus exposure and HLA in healthy donors (dated by TCRdb to 2016 to 2017). About the full investigation: In an earlier analysis of roughly 500 of the donors, less than 350 Gb of sequence data and some 120 million unique TCR beta sequences from 150 million to 200 million T cells were reported. An early release covering 500 to 750 HLA-typed donors comprised about 300 gigabases of sequencing data and 85 million to 100 million unique TCR sequences. Among the roughly 430 genotyped donors, about 83% belonged to the genetic ancestry cluster associated with self-reported Caucasian donors. The study aimed to test whether cataloging public T cell receptors could reveal signatures of past pathogen exposure. The study used immunosequencing to profile the T cell repertoires of approximately 650 subjects and linked those repertoires to cytomegalovirus serostatus. In addition to the first cohort of approximately 650 subjects, a separate validation cohort of about 120 different subjects was used. To predict cytomegalovirus infection status, the study brought together high-throughput TCR immunosequencing, statistical association of individual TCRs with disease status, and machine learning. A later analysis re-examined previously published TCR beta repertoires from just over 650 donors and added high-resolution HLA genotyping to investigate patterns of TCR occurrence. In the later analysis, no new phenotypic data were used to find candidate immune exposures; instead, reliance was placed on TCR beta sequences and their occurrence across donors. In an earlier analysis of roughly 600 of the donors, high-throughput TCR beta sequencing was used to judge whether each TCR beta V gene segment behaved as functional or pseudogenic. Alongside the repertoire data, information on donor age, sex, ethnicity and CMV serostatus was compiled. A later genetic analysis took genome-wide SNP genotypes for about 55% of the roughly 700 donors and used that subset as a discovery cohort. All discovery cohort repertoires had been generated using a single sequencing platform. Both class I and class II loci were covered by HLA typing, at four-digit resolution. Typing coverage varied by locus: about 620-640 donors for A, B, C, DRB1 and DQB1; roughly 520 for DQA1; about 590 for DPA1; 450 to 480 for DPB1. Four to six DR-DQ haplotypes were handled as single units for association and clustering because linkage in the cohort was strong. Across 300 to 400 genotyped donors of the cohort, an average of about 220,000 unique TCR beta nucleotide sequences per donor were sequenced, and approximately 17% of those sequences were non-productive. What the research found in general, with its limitations: In a later analysis, over 15,000 TCR beta sequences were associated with specific HLA alleles at a false discovery rate of 0.05. According to a later analysis, parvovirus B19, influenza, CMV and Epstein-Barr virus appeared linked to several top co-occurrence clusters. In both the original and validation cohorts, the classifier was reported to diagnose cytomegalovirus status with high specificity and sensitivity. When HLA alleles, especially DR and DQ, strongly co-occurred, attributing TCR associations to individual alleles was difficult. According to the authors, the approach could potentially be generalized to other disease states and immunological phenotypes. According to a later genetic analysis, donors in an Asian-associated ancestry cluster had fewer N-insertions in productive TCRs than the approximately 630-donor mean. A few of the identified cytomegalovirus-associated TCR beta chains were confirmed in vitro to be specific for cytomegalovirus antigens. Only TCR beta chains were sequenced in this cohort, and the absence of alpha or paired-chain data limited detectable features. In a later analysis, TCR association rates were found to vary across HLA loci, with the most associated TCRs seen for DRB1 alleles and the fewest for HLA-C alleles. Because some donors lacked HLA typing at each locus, the association tests relied only on the typed subset. Linkage disequilibrium might explain the correlated functional status among segregating V segments, but an unknown experimental factor could not be ruled out. In a later analysis, most CMV-associated TCR beta chains were found to appear HLA-restricted, with HLA associations seemingly driven largely by CMV exposure. Some IMGT-functional V segments, including TRBV6-2 and TRBV6-3, could not be distinguished by the 87-base-pair reads and were therefore excluded. The study gave a list of about 160 TCR beta chains associated with cytomegalovirus. A cluster of highly shared sequence variants was judged likely to be a technical artifact of the sequencing pipeline. Across donors, most TCR sequences were observed very rarely, whereas some public TCRs were present in many individuals. In a later analysis, HLA-associated TCR beta chains showed more clonal expansion and lower generation probabilities than non-associated chains that were equally common. The earlier analysis of some 540 of the donors excluded approximately 15 rarely observed V segments, including chromosome 9 orphons, because counts were too low. A further reported finding was that TCR beta sequences accurately predicted the HLA-A and HLA-B alleles for most subjects in the first cohort. The presence/absence analyses assumed that sequencing depth was roughly uniform across donors, and that assumption may not be true. An earlier analysis of several hundred of the donors showed that most TCR beta V segments appeared in productive rearrangements either about 87% or about 30% of the time, which broadly matched IMGT annotations. A later genetic analysis associated a missense DCLRE1C variant with V-gene and J-gene trimming of TCR beta chains, and an independent cohort replicated the association. The only immune exposure information available for the cohort was CMV serostatus.

The junction shows trimming of 6 bases on V and 1 base on J, plus 9 bases between the germline ends. CDR1 and CDR2, looked up from the germline V gene, are MGHDK and SYGVNS. The CDR3 numbers 13 residues from cysteine through phenylalanine. Only the CDR3 DNA stays, 39 bases, in frame from base 1. Sequenced: PBMCs. The chain joins TRBV25-1 to TRBJ1-1; the D gene remains uncertain. The TCR was taken from a male donor in good health and CMV-seropositive. At the DNA level, the sequence is TGTGCCAGCAGCTCTGTCGGGAACACTGAAGCTTTCTTT. Its protein product is CASSSVGNTEAFF.